This T cell receptor beta chain came from a study of T cells after yellow fever vaccination (dated by TCRdb to the late 2010s). Regarding the complete study: Libraries from fractions with low cell numbers were prepared with the SMART-Seq v4 Ultra Low Input RNA kit. To follow T-cell clones before and after both primary and booster YFV17D yellow fever vaccination, bulk TCR alpha and beta repertoires underwent longitudinal sequencing. Two healthy male donors, one aged 18 to 30 and one aged 30 to 39 years, were included in the cohort. Blood was collected at multiple timepoints before and after primary and secondary immunization, and bulk PBMC replicates and cell subsets were isolated.

The treatment or condition label on this specimen signifies: live attenuated yellow fever vaccine strain. At every blood-draw timepoint, two biological replicates of bulk PBMCs were collected. PBMCs were isolated from peripheral blood using a standard Ficoll-Paque protocol. RNA was extracted with TriZol from bulk PBMCs, CD4 and CD8 fractions, and dextramer-positive and dextramer-negative fractions. This clonotype appeared a few times. The antigen this receptor binds is unknown. Per-base qualities were not stored, and no clone one base away is much larger. CDR1 and CDR2, per the germline V gene (reference sequence), are SGHKS and YYEKEE. V is pruned by 3 bases and J by 2 bases, leaving 4 bases of the junction without a gene match. Inclusive of the bounding cysteine and phenylalanine, the CDR3 is 14 residues long. The sequence is cut down to CDR3 DNA, 42 bases in frame from base 1. Overall study outcomes, separate from this receptor: After the booster, most clones that had expanded after primary vaccination were detected again (about 97% of CD4 and around 88% of CD8), suggesting broad maintenance of memory. Compared with the primary T-cell response, the secondary T-cell response was faster but weaker, reaching its peak on day 5 rather than on day 15. The study included only two donors, which limits how far the findings can be generalized. A small share of clonotypes was detected in both CD4 and CD8 compartments, with the overlap likely arising from convergent recombination. Computational filtering was needed because FACS-sorted repertoires could contain abundant contaminating clonotypes from the bulk population.

The instrument given in TCRdb is Illumina NovaSeq 6000. TCR cDNA was made using 5'RACE template switching, a step that added a universal primer site and unique molecular identifiers. Priming of cDNA synthesis was performed from both the TCR alpha and TCR beta constant segments. Library amplification used two PCR steps, and the second PCR step added sample barcodes and sequencing adapters. Sequencing of libraries was performed on Illumina HiSeq 2500 (2x100 bp) or NovaSeq (2x150 bp). For the original study's pipeline: Demultiplexing of reads and collapsing into UMI consensus sequences were performed with MIGEC, and V(D)J alignment was carried out with MiXCR. Clonotypes responding to the vaccine were identified with edgeR on replicate PBMC samples, with the criteria of FDR below 0.01 and a log2 fold change above 5 up to day 15. Each bulk clonotype was labeled CD4 or CD8 based on which sequenced repertoire, CD4 or CD8, contained the clonotype at higher abundance. The raw public reads went through TCRdb reprocessing: fastp at Q25, MiXCR clone calling, in-frame beta chains kept. Records with the same CDR3 protein are collapsed into one entry carrying the most frequent genes and DNA. These V and J calls are TCRdb output, not the study's own analysis. This sample is represented by approximately 450,000 distinct CDR3 sequences; around 19% of them were singletons. Roughly a sixth of the sample comes from the top ten.

The sample consisted of PBMCs, taken before the yellow fever booster vaccination. The V and J genes are TRBV5-5 and TRBJ2-7; TRBD1 aligns with 8 central bases. The sequence derives from a man between 18 and 29 years old who received the YFV17D yellow fever vaccine. In nucleotides, the sequence is TGTGCCAGCAGCTGGGGGACAGGACCCTACGAGCAGTACTTC. This sequence encodes CASSWGTGPYEQYF.